This T cell receptor beta chain was sequenced during a study of T cell responses to AZD1222 COVID-19 vaccine. Worth noting for this clone: What it binds is unknown.

Sequenced by immunoSEQ multiplex PCR; TCRdb stores in-frame clones only, minus some. There are 110,000 to 150,000 clones in the sample; about 92% occur only once, and about 1.9% lies in the top ten. Looked up from germline, CDR1 is LNHDA and CDR2 is SQIVND (reference sequence). Trimming pared 7 bases from V and 2 bases from J, leaving 13 bases between. The CDR3 has 14 amino acids. Study findings and constraints: Donors were largely white British and mainly female; clonal diversity was possibly underestimated.

This chain joins TRBV19 and TRBJ2-3, with D possibly TRBD2 on 5 matching bases. The sample consisted of peripheral blood, taken on day 0 of AZD1222 vaccination. The sequence was obtained from an adult in good health. CDR3 region: CASKLDDLTDTQYF. CDR3 DNA sequence: TGTGCCAGTAAACTAGACGATCTCACAGATACGCAGTATTTT.